These T cell receptor beta chains were read from a single sample in a study of T cell responses to AZD1222 COVID-19 vaccine. Profiled with immunoSEQ multiplex PCR; TCRdb holds only in-frame clones, not every one. The sample consists of approximately 130,000 clones, roughly 90% of them appearing once. The specimen was peripheral blood, collected on day 0 of MenACWY control vaccination. These TCRs come from an adult in good health. Each CDR3 is given with its conserved first and last residue. D genes are given only for firm matches. Clone size appears in some rows only: once, few, many, or a class for an expanded clone.

J gene,V gene,clone size,D gene,CDR3 protein,CDR3 DNA
TRBJ2-1,TRBV11-1,.,TRBD2,CASSATGTSGSHEQFF,TGTGCCAGCAGCGCTACCGGGACTAGCGGGAGTCATGAGCAGTTCTTC
TRBJ2-5,TRBV20-1,few,TRBD2,CSASPREGLQTQYF,TGCAGTGCTAGTCCGCGGGAGGGCCTCCAGACCCAGTACTTC
TRBJ1-1,TRBV27,.,.,CASRPTGRNTEAFF,TGTGCCAGCAGGCCAACCGGGCGGAACACTGAAGCTTTCTTT
TRBJ2-1,TRBV27,.,.,CASSLGGNEQFF,TGTGCCAGCAGCTTAGGGGGCAATGAGCAGTTCTTC
TRBJ2-6,TRBV27,.,.,CASSLSGVGANVLTF,TGTGCCAGCAGTTTGTCAGGGGTCGGGGCCAACGTCCTGACTTTC
TRBJ2-1,TRBV9,.,.,CASSVDGSIPQEEFF,TGTGCCAGCAGCGTAGATGGGTCGATCCCCCAGGAGGAGTTCTTC
TRBJ1-1,TRBV5-8,.,TRBD1,CASSMNRGMNTEAFF,TGTGCCAGCAGCATGAACAGGGGGATGAACACTGAAGCTTTCTTT
TRBJ2-4,TRBV6-2/TRBV6-3,.,TRBD2,CASSGRALAKNIQYF,TGTGCCAGCAGTGGGAGGGCCTTAGCCAAAAACATTCAGTACTTC
TRBJ2-1,TRBV6-1,.,TRBD2,CASSEAWEREHYNEQFF,TGTGCCAGCAGTGAAGCGTGGGAGCGGGAGCACTACAATGAGCAGTTCTTC
TRBJ2-3,TRBV6-4,.,.,CASSDGVGTDTQYF,TGTGCCAGCAGTGACGGGGTAGGAACAGATACGCAGTATTTT
TRBJ1-1,TRBV2,.,.,CASSGLMNTEAFF,TGTGCCAGCAGTGGCTTAATGAACACTGAAGCTTTCTTT
TRBJ2-1,TRBV5-4,.,.,CASSGMVGDEQFF,TGTGCCAGCAGCGGGATGGTGGGCGATGAGCAGTTCTTC
TRBJ1-2,TRBV6-5,.,.,CASSSPGRTNYGYTF,TGTGCCAGCAGTTCTCCGGGCCGAACTAACTATGGCTACACCTTC
TRBJ2-3,TRBV6-4,.,TRBD2,CASSASGSFTDTQYF,TGTGCCAGCAGTGCTAGCGGGAGCTTCACAGATACGCAGTATTTT
TRBJ2-5,TRBV5-1,.,.,CASSFRESQETQYF,TGCGCCAGCAGCTTCCGGGAGAGCCAAGAGACCCAGTACTTC
TRBJ1-2,TRBV12-3/TRBV12-4,.,.,CASRPGTVYGYTF,TGTGCCAGCAGACCCGGGACGGTCTATGGCTACACCTTC
TRBJ1-2,TRBV28,.,TRBD1,CASRTGTGPNYGYTF,TGTGCCAGCAGGACCGGGACAGGGCCTAACTATGGCTACACCTTC
TRBJ2-1,TRBV3-1/TRBV3-2,once,TRBD2,CASSLEGGGRGEQFF,TGTGCCAGCAGCCTGGAGGGTGGTGGGAGGGGTGAGCAGTTCTTC
TRBJ2-5,TRBV3-1/TRBV3-2,.,TRBD2,CASSQGGLAGKETQYF,TGTGCCAGCAGCCAAGGTGGACTAGCGGGAAAAGAGACCCAGTACTTC
TRBJ2-1,TRBV4-1,.,.,CASSQEQTDYNEQFF,TGCGCCAGCAGCCAAGAACAGACAGACTACAATGAGCAGTTCTTC
TRBJ1-5,TRBV20-1,.,.,CSASQGNQPQHF,TGCAGTGCTAGTCAGGGAAATCAGCCCCAGCATTTT
TRBJ2-7,TRBV3-1/TRBV3-2,.,.,CASSHPGAEQYF,TGTGCCAGCAGCCACCCCGGGGCCGAGCAGTACTTC